One sample yielded the 8 T cell receptor beta chains listed below, sequenced in a study of cytomegalovirus exposure and HLA in healthy donors (dated by TCRdb to the late 2010s). The library was made by the immunoSEQ multiplex PCR assay. For the multiplex PCR, a mixture combining 60 forward primers for TCR Vbeta segments and 13 reverse primers for TCR Jbeta segments was used. In TCRdb, the immuneACCESS table is reduced to in-frame sequences with V and J assigned. These tables do not hold every clone; where another copy was compared, an unresolved V gene accounts for under half, and the others remain unexplained. This sample lists 70,000 to 90,000 clones; less than 85% were detected once. 4% to 5% of the sample rests with the top ten. The specimen was PBMCs. All receptors derive from a man in his 60s in good health and CMV-seronegative.

This clone was found a few times. The chain employs TRBV6-5 and TRBJ2-1; 8 nucleotides agree with TRBD2. The CDR3 has 14 amino acids. V was clipped by 5 bases and J by 2 bases; unmatched bases: 2. The germline CDR1 and CDR2 sequences are MNHEY and SVGAGI. The CDR3 reads CASSDGGAYNEQFF. In nucleotides, the CDR3 is TGTGCCAGCAGTGACGGGGGGGCCTACAATGAGCAGTTCTTC.

The table lists this clone with many counts. The chain uses TRBV11-1 and TRBJ2-7; a possible D gene is TRBD1 (6 bases). The V end lost 5 bases, the J end lost 2 bases, and 13 bases lay between the germline ends. Germline V gene sequence: CDR1 SGHAT, CDR2 FQDESV (reference sequence). CDR3 length: 14 amino acids. As DNA, the CDR3 is TGTGCCAGCAGCCCGGACAGTGCCCCCTACGAGCAGTACTTC. This sequence encodes CASSPDSAPYEQYF.

This chain uses TRBV7-9 with TRBJ2-5; tentatively, D is TRBD1 (6 bases). Deletions cut 0 bases from V and 4 bases from J, with 18 bases between. This CDR3 is 17 amino acids long. CDR1 is SEHNR and CDR2 is FQNEAQ in the germline V gene (reference sequence). The CDR3 DNA reads TGTGCCAGCAGCTTAGCGGTGCCCCCAGGGGTACTAGAGACCCAGTACTTC. Protein sequence: CASSLAVPPGVLETQYF.

This clone was counted between two and nine times. J is TRBJ2-2 and V is TRBV7-8, with 7 bases matching TRBD1. Germline V gene data show CDR1 as SGHVS and CDR2 as FQNEAQ. After removal of 1 base from V and 6 bases from J, the junction contained 8 bases not matched to a gene. This CDR3 has 16 amino acids. The CDR3: CASSLGPRGYAGELFF. CDR3 bases: TGTGCCAGCAGCTTAGGGCCCAGGGGGTACGCCGGGGAGCTGTTTTTT.

V and J are TRBV4-1 and TRBJ2-5; the match to TRBD2 covers 9 bases. Germline V lookup: CDR1 MGHRA, CDR2 YSYEKL. CDR3 length equals 17 residues. Trimming cost V 1 base and J 5 bases; bases outside gene matches: 11. The CDR3 region has the DNA TGCGCCAGCAGCCAAGTTCCGGCCAGCGGGGGGTCGGAGACCCAGTACTTC. The encoded protein is CASSQVPASGGSETQYF.

The chain links TRBV6-1 to TRBJ2-7; D may be TRBD1 (5 bases). The CDR3 loop spans 14 amino acids. Germline CDR1 and CDR2: MNHNS and SASEGT. Trimming removed 6 bases at V and 3 bases at J, with 15 bases between. CDR3 DNA sequence: TGTGCCAGCAGCCTGATCGACAGCGACTACGAGCAGTACTTC. Protein: CASSLIDSDYEQYF.

The V gene is TRBV25-1, the J gene TRBJ2-5, with TRBD2 identical over 8 bases. The J call may not be correct, given that the DNA end is closer to TRBJ2-7. The CDR3 spans 14 residues. CDR1 MGHDK and CDR2 SYGVNS come from the germline V gene. CDR3 sequence (DNA): TGTGCCAGCAGTGAGACGAGCGGGGGCTACGAGCAGTACTTC. Protein product: CASSETSGGYEQYF.

V usage is TRBV6-4 and J usage is TRBJ2-2; D might be TRBD2 (5 bases). CDR3 length: 14 residues. V dropped 3 bases and J dropped 4 bases, with 9 bases sitting between them. The germline V gene has CDR1 MRHNA and CDR2 SNTAGT. CDR3 residues: CASSEEVGTGELFF. CDR3 DNA: TGTGCCAGCAGTGAGGAGGTGGGCACCGGGGAGCTGTTTTTT.